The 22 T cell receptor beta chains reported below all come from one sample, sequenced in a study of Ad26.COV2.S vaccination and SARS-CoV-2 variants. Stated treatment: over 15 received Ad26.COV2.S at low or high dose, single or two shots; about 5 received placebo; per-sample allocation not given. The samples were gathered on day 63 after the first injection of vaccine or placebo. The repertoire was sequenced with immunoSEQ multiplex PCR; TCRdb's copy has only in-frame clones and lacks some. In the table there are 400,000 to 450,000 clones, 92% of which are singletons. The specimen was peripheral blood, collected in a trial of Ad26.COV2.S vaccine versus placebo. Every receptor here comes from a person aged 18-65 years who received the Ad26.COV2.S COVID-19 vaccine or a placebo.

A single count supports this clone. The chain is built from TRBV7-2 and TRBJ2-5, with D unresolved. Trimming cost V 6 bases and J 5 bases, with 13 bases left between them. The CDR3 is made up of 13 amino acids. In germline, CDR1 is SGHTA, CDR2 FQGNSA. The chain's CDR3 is CASRPQYGETQYF. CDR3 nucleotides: TGTGCCAGCAGACCCCAATATGGGGAGACCCAGTACTTC.

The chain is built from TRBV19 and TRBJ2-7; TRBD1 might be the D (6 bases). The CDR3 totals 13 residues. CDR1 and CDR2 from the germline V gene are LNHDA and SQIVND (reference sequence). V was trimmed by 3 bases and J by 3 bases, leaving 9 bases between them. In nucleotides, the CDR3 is TGTGCCAGTAGTATGGGACATATCTACGAGCAGTACTTC. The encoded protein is CASSMGHIYEQYF. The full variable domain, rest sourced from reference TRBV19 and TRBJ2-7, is DGGITQSPKYLFRKEGQNVTLSCEQNLNHDAMYWYRQDPGQGLRLIYYSQIVNDFQKGDIAEGYSVSREKKESFPLTVTSAQKNPTAFYLCASSMGHIYEQYFGPGTRLTVT.

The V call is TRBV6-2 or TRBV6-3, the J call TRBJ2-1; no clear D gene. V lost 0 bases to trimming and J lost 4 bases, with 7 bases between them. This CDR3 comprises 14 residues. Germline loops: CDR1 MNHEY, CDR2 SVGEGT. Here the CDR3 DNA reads TGTGCCAGCAGTTACTCAAGGGTTTACAATGAGCAGTTCTTC. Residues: CASSYSRVYNEQFF.

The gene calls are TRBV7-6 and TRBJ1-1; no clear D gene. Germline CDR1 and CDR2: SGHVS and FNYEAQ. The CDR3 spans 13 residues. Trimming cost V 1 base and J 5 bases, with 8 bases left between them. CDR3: CASSLGGRTEAFF. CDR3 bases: TGTGCCAGCAGCTTAGGCGGGCGTACTGAAGCTTTCTTT.

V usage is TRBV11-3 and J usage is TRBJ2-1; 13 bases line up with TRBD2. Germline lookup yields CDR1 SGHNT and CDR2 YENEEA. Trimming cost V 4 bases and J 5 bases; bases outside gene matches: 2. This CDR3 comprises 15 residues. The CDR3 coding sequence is TGTGCCAGCAGCTGGACTAGCGGGGGAAACAATGAGCAGTTCTTC. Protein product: CASSWTSGGNNEQFF.

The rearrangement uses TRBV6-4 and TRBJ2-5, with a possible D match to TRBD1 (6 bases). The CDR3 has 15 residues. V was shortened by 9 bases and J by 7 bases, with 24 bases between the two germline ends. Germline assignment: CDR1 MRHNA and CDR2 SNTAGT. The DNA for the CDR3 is TGTGCCAGGCGATTGGCGGACCAGGGGTTGGGGACCCAGTACTTC. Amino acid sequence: CARRLADQGLGTQYF.

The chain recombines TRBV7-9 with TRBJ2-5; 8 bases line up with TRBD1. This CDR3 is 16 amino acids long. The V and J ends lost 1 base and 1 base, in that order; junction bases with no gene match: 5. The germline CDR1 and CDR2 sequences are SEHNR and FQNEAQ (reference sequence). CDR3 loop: CASSLGGQVGQETQYF. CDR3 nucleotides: TGTGCCAGCAGCTTAGGGGGACAGGTGGGCCAAGAGACCCAGTACTTC.

The CDR3 region has the DNA TGTGCCAGCAGCCCCCCACTAGTGGGGGGATCTTACGAGCAGTACTTC. Translated, it gives CASSPPLVGGSYEQYF. The rearrangement joins TRBV7-8 to TRBJ2-7; perhaps TRBD2 as D (6 bases). Germline V gene sequence: CDR1 SGHVS, CDR2 FQNEAQ. Trimming left V 5 bases short and J 4 bases short, with 21 bases between. CDR3 size: 16 residues.

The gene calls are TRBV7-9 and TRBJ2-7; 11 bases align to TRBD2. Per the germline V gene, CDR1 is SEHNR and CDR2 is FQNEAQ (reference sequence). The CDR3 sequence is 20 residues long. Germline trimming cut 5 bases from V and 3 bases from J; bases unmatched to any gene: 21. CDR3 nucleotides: TGTGCCAGCAGCAAAGATCCCGGGACTAGCGGCGGTAGGCGCAACTACGAGCAGTACTTC. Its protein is CASSKDPGTSGGRRNYEQYF.

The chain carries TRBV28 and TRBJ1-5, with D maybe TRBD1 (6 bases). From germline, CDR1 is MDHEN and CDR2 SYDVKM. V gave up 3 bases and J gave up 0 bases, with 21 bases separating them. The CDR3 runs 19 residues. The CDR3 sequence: CASSFLWVKQGHSNQPQHF. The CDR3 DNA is TGTGCCAGCAGTTTTCTCTGGGTAAAACAGGGACATAGCAATCAGCCCCAGCATTTT.

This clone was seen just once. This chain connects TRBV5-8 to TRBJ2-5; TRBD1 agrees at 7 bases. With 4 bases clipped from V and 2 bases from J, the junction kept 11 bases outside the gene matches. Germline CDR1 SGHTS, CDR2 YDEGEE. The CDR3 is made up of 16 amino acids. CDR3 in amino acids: CASSPGGRGLQETQYF. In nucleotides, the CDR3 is TGTGCCAGCAGCCCGGGTGGCAGGGGGTTACAAGAGACCCAGTACTTC. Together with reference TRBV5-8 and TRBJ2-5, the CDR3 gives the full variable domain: EAGVTQSPTHLIKTRGQQATLRCSPISGHTSVYWYQQALGLGLQFLLWYDEGEERNRGNFPPRFSGRQFPNYSSELNVNALELEDSALYLCASSPGGRGLQETQYFGPGTRLLVL.

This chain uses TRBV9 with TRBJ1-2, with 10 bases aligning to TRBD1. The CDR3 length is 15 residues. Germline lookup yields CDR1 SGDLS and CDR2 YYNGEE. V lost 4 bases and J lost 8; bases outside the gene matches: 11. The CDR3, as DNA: TGTGCCAGCAGCCCACGACAGGGGGCGGGTGTAGGCTACACCTTC. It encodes CASSPRQGAGVGYTF.

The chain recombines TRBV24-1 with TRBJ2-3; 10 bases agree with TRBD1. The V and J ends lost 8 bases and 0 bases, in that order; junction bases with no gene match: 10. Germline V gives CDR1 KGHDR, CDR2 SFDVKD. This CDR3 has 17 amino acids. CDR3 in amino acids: CATTRQGAAPSTDTQYF. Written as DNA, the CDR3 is TGTGCCACCACCCGACAGGGGGCGGCCCCTAGCACAGATACGCAGTATTTT.

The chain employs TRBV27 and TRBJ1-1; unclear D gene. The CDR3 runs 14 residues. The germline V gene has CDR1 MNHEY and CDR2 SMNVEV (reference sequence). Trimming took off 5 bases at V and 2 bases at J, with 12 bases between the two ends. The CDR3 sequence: CASSQTVVNTEAFF. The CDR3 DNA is TGTGCCAGCAGTCAAACAGTGGTAAACACTGAAGCTTTCTTT.

CDR3 residues: CASSLGKTGNSNTEAFF. CDR3 nucleotide sequence: TGCGCCAGCAGCTTGGGCAAAACAGGGAACTCGAACACTGAAGCTTTCTTT. The chain recombines TRBV5-1 with TRBJ1-1; D possibly corresponds to TRBD1 (6 bases). The V and J ends lost 0 bases and 1 base respectively, with 16 bases between them. The CDR3 extends over 17 amino acids. The germline V gene has CDR1 SGHRS and CDR2 YFSETQ.

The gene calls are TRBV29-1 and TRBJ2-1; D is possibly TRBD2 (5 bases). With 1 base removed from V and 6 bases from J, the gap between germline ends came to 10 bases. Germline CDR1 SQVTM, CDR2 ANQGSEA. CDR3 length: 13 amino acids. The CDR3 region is CSVEGLAFNEQFF. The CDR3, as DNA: TGCAGCGTTGAAGGGCTAGCCTTCAATGAGCAGTTCTTC.

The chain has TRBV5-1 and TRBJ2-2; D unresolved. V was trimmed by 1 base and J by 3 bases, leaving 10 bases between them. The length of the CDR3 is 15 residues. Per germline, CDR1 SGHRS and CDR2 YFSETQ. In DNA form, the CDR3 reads TGCGCCAGCAGCTTGCCCGGGTCGGACACCGGGGAGCTGTTTTTT. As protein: CASSLPGSDTGELFF.

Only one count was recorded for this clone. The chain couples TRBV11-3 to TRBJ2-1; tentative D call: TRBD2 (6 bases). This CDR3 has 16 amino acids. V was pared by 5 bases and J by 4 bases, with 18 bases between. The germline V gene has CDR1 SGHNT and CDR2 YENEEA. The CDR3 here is CASSTRTGRGYNEQFF. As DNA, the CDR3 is TGTGCCAGCAGCACTAGGACCGGGCGGGGTTACAATGAGCAGTTCTTC.

The CDR3 nucleotides are TGTGCCAGCTCACCGGACAGGGTGCCAGAGACCCAGTACTTC. Protein: CASSPDRVPETQYF. The chain combines TRBV18 with TRBJ2-5, with 8 bases that match TRBD1. The CDR3 consists of 14 residues. In germline, CDR1 is KGHSH, CDR2 LQKENI. V gave up 3 bases and J gave up 4 bases; unmatched junction bases: 4. Together with reference TRBV18 and TRBJ2-5, the CDR3 gives the full variable domain: NAGVMQNPRHLVRRRGQEARLRCSPMKGHSHVYWYRQLPEEGLKFMVYLQKENIIDESGMPKERFSAEFPKEGPSILRIQQVVRGDSAAYFCASSPDRVPETQYFGPGTRLLVL.

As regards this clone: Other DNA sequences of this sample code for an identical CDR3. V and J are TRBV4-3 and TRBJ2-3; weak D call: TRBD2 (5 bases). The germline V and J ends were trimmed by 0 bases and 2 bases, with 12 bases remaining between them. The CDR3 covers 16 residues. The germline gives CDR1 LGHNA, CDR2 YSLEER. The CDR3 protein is CASSQDFDGVTDTQYF. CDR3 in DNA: TGCGCCAGCAGCCAAGATTTCGACGGGGTCACAGATACGCAGTATTTT.

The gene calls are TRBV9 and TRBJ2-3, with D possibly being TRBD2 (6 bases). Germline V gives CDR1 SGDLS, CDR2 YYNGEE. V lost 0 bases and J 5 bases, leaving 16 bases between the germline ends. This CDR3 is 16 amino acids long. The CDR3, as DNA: TGTGCCAGCAGCGTAGGAGGCTGGGGTAGCGGAGATACGCAGTATTTT. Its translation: CASSVGGWGSGDTQYF.

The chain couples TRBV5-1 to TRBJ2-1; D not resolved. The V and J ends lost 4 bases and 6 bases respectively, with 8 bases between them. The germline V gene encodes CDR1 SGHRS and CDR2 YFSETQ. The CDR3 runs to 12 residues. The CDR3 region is CASSAVRNEQFF. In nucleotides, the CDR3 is TGCGCCAGCAGCGCTGTCCGCAATGAGCAGTTCTTC.